Below, 22 T cell receptor beta chains from the same sample are listed, as sequenced in a study of T cell responses to AZD1222 COVID-19 vaccine. Profiled with immunoSEQ multiplex PCR; TCRdb holds only in-frame clones, not every one. Counted here are 130,000 to 150,000 clones, approximately 89% occurring once; the ten biggest clones make up around 1.7%. Source: peripheral blood, taken 28 days after the second AZD1222 dose. Every receptor here comes from an adult who received the AZD1222 COVID-19 vaccine.

The chain employs TRBV28 and TRBJ2-7; 11 nucleotides align to TRBD2. Germline lookup yields CDR1 MDHEN and CDR2 SYDVKM. There are 15 residues in the CDR3. With 5 bases clipped from V and 3 bases from J, the junction kept 6 bases outside the gene matches. For the CDR3, the DNA is TGTGCCAGCAGTCCCTGGACTAGCGGGTACTACGAGCAGTACTTC. Translation: CASSPWTSGYYEQYF.

The chain carries TRBV5-1 and TRBJ1-1, with 8 bases fitting TRBD1. The V gene's germline CDR1 is SGHRS and CDR2 YFSETQ. With V trimmed by 4 bases and J by 0 bases, 8 bases remained unmatched. The CDR3 consists of 16 residues. CDR3 sequence (DNA): TGCGCCAGCAGCCCCGGGACAGGCGCTATGAACACTGAAGCTTTCTTT. Protein product: CASSPGTGAMNTEAFF.

The chain links TRBV12-3 or TRBV12-4 to TRBJ2-7, with D perhaps TRBD2 (5 bases). The V end lost 8 bases, the J end lost 3 bases, and 11 bases lay between the germline ends. The CDR3 covers 12 residues. CDR3 in DNA: TGTGCCAGCCATGGAGGCGACTACGAGCAGTACTTC. This gives the protein CASHGGDYEQYF.

The chain carries TRBV7-3 and TRBJ2-1, with 13 bases that match TRBD2. After removal of 1 base from V and 6 bases from J, the junction contained 12 bases not matched to a gene. The CDR3 length is 19 residues. Germline loops: CDR1 SGHTA, CDR2 FQGTGA. CDR3 region: CASSLMRTSGRALINEQFF. CDR3 bases: TGTGCCAGCAGCTTAATGCGAACTAGCGGGAGGGCCCTGATCAATGAGCAGTTCTTC.

The genes are TRBV28 and TRBJ1-5; 8 bases map to TRBD1. The germline V gene encodes CDR1 MDHEN and CDR2 SYDVKM. CDR3 size: 14 residues. After removal of 6 bases from V and 6 bases from J, the junction contained 7 bases not matched to a gene. The CDR3 spells CASSPTGVPQPQHF. The CDR3 nucleotides are TGTGCCAGCAGCCCGACAGGGGTCCCTCAGCCCCAGCATTTT.

The chain links TRBV28 to TRBJ2-7, with D possibly matching TRBD2 (7 bases). V lost 5 bases and J lost 1, with 12 bases in between. Germline CDR1 and CDR2: MDHEN and SYDVKM. The CDR3 runs 14 residues. The DNA of the CDR3 is TGTGCCAGCAGTAAGGGGGGGTCTTCCTACGAGCAGTACTTC. Protein product: CASSKGGSSYEQYF.

This clone appeared once. The J gene is TRBJ2-7, the V gene TRBV2; no definite D call. This CDR3 is built from 12 residues. V shed 8 bases and J shed 0 bases, with 8 bases lying between them. Germline lookup yields CDR1 SNHLY and CDR2 FYNNEI. CDR3 in amino acids: CASRGSSYEQYF. The CDR3 nucleotides are TGTGCCAGCCGAGGTAGCTCCTACGAGCAGTACTTC. Full variable domain (outside the CDR3, taken from reference TRBV2 and TRBJ2-7): EPEVTQTPSHQVTQMGQEVILRCVPISNHLYFYWYRQILGQKVEFLVSFYNNEISEKSEIFDDQFSVERPDGSNFTLKIRSTKLEDSAMYFCASRGSSYEQYFGPGTRLTVT.

The chain combines TRBV18 with TRBJ1-5, with a weak D call TRBD1 (6 bases). The CDR3 totals 14 residues. The germline V gene has CDR1 KGHSH and CDR2 LQKENI. The ends were cut back, 4 bases at V and 3 bases at J, with 10 bases in the middle. The CDR3 is CASSLDRSNQPQHF. CDR3 in DNA: TGTGCCAGCTCACTCGACAGGTCCAATCAGCCCCAGCATTTT. The complete variable domain, with remaining parts taken from reference TRBV18 and TRBJ1-5, reads NAGVMQNPRHLVRRRGQEARLRCSPMKGHSHVYWYRQLPEEGLKFMVYLQKENIIDESGMPKERFSAEFPKEGPSILRIQQVVRGDSAAYFCASSLDRSNQPQHFGDGTRLSIL.

This sequence joins TRBV28 and TRBJ2-3; 11 bases are a match to TRBD2. CDR1 and CDR2 from the germline V gene are MDHEN and SYDVKM. This CDR3 region has 16 residues. After removal of 4 bases from V and 4 bases from J, the junction contained 7 bases not matched to a gene. In nucleotides, the CDR3 is TGTGCCAGCAGTTCCGAACTAGCGGGAGAGCCAGATACGCAGTATTTT. It translates to CASSSELAGEPDTQYF.

V and J are TRBV7-2 and TRBJ2-7; 8 bases fit TRBD1. Germline values: CDR1 SGHTA, CDR2 FQGNSA. The ends lost 5 bases at V and 1 base at J; junction bases unmatched: 10. This CDR3 spans 16 amino acids. The CDR3 DNA follows: TGTGCCAGCAGCACCGGACAGGGTAGAGGGTCCTACGAGCAGTACTTC. Its translation: CASSTGQGRGSYEQYF.

The chain carries TRBV4-3 and TRBJ1-2; D is possibly TRBD1 (5 bases). In germline, CDR1 is LGHNA, CDR2 YSLEER. The CDR3 loop spans 15 amino acids. V lost 0 bases and J lost 8, with 16 bases in between. CDR3 DNA: TGCGCCAGCAGCCAAGATCTACAAGGGGCGAGAGGCTACACCTTC. Protein sequence: CASSQDLQGARGYTF.

The chain joins TRBV5-5 to TRBJ1-4, with unresolved D. Trimming took 1 base from V and 8 from J, leaving 9 bases between them. The CDR3 totals 13 residues. Germline-derived CDR1 and CDR2 are SGHKS and YYEKEE (reference sequence). The CDR3 region is CASSLNRHEKLFF. Here the CDR3 DNA reads TGTGCCAGCAGCTTGAATCGTCACGAAAAACTGTTTTTT.

This chain connects TRBV4-1 to TRBJ2-7; D might be TRBD1 or TRBD2, each matching 5 bases. This CDR3 has 13 residues. Germline V CDR1 and CDR2: MGHRA, YSYEKL. V dropped 1 base and J dropped 6 bases, with 10 bases sitting between them. The CDR3 DNA sequence: TGCGCCAGCAGCCAAGCCCAGAGGGGCGAGCAGTACTTC. It is translated as CASSQAQRGEQYF.

This clone was seen only a few times. The rearrangement joins TRBV28 to TRBJ1-2; D unclear. Per the germline V gene, CDR1 is MDHEN and CDR2 is SYDVKM. This CDR3 is built from 14 residues. The V and J ends lost 3 bases and 8 bases respectively, with 16 bases between them. The CDR3 bases are TGTGCCAGCAGTTTGGGAGGGTCGGATGTCGGCTACACCTTC. This translates into CASSLGGSDVGYTF.

This chain connects TRBV7-2 to TRBJ2-1; weak D call: TRBD1 (6 bases). Trimming removed 7 bases from V and 0 bases from J, with 19 bases in between. The germline V gene has CDR1 SGHTA and CDR2 FQGNSA. CDR3 length equals 17 residues. This CDR3 is CASTKGTPERSYNEQFF. The CDR3 DNA reads TGTGCCAGCACCAAAGGGACACCAGAGCGCTCCTACAATGAGCAGTTCTTC.

This chain connects TRBV9 to TRBJ2-3, with D perhaps TRBD1 (6 bases). This CDR3 has 16 residues. Germline lookup yields CDR1 SGDLS and CDR2 YYNGEE. Deletions cut 0 bases from V and 1 base from J, with 12 bases between. This CDR3 reads CASSVDSRGGTDTQYF. In nucleotides, the CDR3 is TGTGCCAGCAGCGTAGATAGCAGGGGTGGCACAGATACGCAGTATTTT. Combining the CDR3 with reference TRBV9 and TRBJ2-3 gives the whole variable domain DSGVTQTPKHLITATGQRVTLRCSPRSGDLSVYWYQQSLDQGLQFLIQYYNGEERAKGNILERFSAQQFPDLHSELNLSSLELGDSALYFCASSVDSRGGTDTQYFGPGTRLTVL.

The rearrangement uses TRBV5-1 and TRBJ1-1; 8 bases map to TRBD1. Germline CDR1 is SGHRS and CDR2 is YFSETQ. The CDR3 has 17 residues. The V and J ends lost 4 bases and 4 bases, in that order; junction bases with no gene match: 15. CDR3: CASSPDNRGTGFTEAFF. The CDR3 DNA follows: TGCGCCAGCAGCCCCGATAATAGAGGGACAGGTTTCACTGAAGCTTTCTTT.

A few counts support this clone. This rearrangement joins TRBV19 to TRBJ2-2; the match to TRBD1 covers 9 bases. This CDR3 region has 16 residues. After removal of 7 bases from V and 4 bases from J, the junction contained 10 bases not matched to a gene. The V gene's germline CDR1 is LNHDA and CDR2 SQIVND (reference sequence). DNA for the CDR3: TGTGCCAGTAAAGTAACAGGGGGCCCGGGCACCGGGGAGCTGTTTTTT. Translated: CASKVTGGPGTGELFF.

This clone was recorded once. This chain uses TRBV7-7 with TRBJ2-5; D gene uncertain. Germline V lookup: CDR1 SSHAT, CDR2 FNYEAQ (reference sequence). The CDR3 is made up of 13 amino acids. V was cut by 6 bases and J by 5 bases, with 13 bases left in between. The CDR3 sequence: CASRDPPDETQYF. The CDR3 bases are TGTGCCAGCAGGGACCCCCCCGACGAGACCCAGTACTTC.

V gene TRBV6-5 combines with J gene TRBJ2-3; 10 bases are shared with TRBD1. Germline V gives CDR1 MNHEY, CDR2 SVGAGI. Germline trimming cut 4 bases from V and 2 bases from J; bases unmatched to any gene: 6. The CDR3 is made up of 16 amino acids. The CDR3 sequence is CASSSAGTGATDTQYF. Here the CDR3 DNA reads TGTGCCAGCAGTTCCGCCGGGACAGGGGCCACAGATACGCAGTATTTT.

This chain uses TRBV5-1 with TRBJ1-4; unclear D gene. V was clipped by 4 bases and J by 3 bases, with 16 bases between them. CDR3 size: 16 residues. Germline assignment: CDR1 SGHRS and CDR2 YFSETQ. The CDR3 DNA sequence: TGCGCCAGCAGCACGGGAAACCTGGGAGCTAATGAAAAACTGTTTTTT. Amino acids: CASSTGNLGANEKLFF.

The chain carries TRBV7-2 and TRBJ1-3; no clear D gene. CDR1 is SGHTA, CDR2 FQGNSA, per germline. V was trimmed by 6 bases and J by 0 bases, leaving 6 bases between them. The CDR3 extends over 13 amino acids. The CDR3 here is CASRPSSGNTIYF. CDR3 nucleotides: TGTGCCAGCAGACCTAGCTCTGGAAACACCATATATTTT.